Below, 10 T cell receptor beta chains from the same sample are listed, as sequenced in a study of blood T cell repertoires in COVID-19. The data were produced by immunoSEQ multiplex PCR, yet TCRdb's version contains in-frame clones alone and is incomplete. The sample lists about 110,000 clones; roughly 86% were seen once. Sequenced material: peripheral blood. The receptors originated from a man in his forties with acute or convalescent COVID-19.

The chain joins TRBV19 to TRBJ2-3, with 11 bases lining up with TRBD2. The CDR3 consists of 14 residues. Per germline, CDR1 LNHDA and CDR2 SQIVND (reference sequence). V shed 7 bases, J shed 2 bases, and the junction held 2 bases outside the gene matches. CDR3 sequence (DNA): TGTGCCAGTAAGACTAGCGGGAACACAGATACGCAGTATTTT. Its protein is CASKTSGNTDTQYF.

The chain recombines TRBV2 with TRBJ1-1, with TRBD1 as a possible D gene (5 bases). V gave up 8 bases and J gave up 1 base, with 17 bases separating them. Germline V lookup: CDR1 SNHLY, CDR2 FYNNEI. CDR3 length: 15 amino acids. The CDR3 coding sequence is TGTGCCAGCGGCCCTCGTACAGGACCGAACACTGAAGCTTTCTTT. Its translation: CASGPRTGPNTEAFF.

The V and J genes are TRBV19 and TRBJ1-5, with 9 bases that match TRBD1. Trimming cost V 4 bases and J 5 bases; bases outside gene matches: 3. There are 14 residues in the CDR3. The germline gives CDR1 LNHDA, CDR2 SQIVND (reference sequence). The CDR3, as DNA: TGTGCCAGTAGTACCTGGACAGGGGATCAGCCCCAGCATTTT. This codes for CASSTWTGDQPQHF.

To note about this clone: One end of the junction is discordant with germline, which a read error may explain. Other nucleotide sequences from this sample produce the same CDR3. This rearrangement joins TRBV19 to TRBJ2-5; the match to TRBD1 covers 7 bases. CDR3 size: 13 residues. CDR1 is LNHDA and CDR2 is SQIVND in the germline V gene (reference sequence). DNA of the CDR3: TGTGCCAGTAGCGGACAGGACCTGGAGACTCAGTACTTC. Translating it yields CASSGQDLETQYF.

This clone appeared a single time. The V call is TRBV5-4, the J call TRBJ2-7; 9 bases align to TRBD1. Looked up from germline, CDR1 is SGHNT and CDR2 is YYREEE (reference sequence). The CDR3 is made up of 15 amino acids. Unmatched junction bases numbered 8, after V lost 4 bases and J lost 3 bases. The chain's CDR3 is CASSPDRGSFYEQYF. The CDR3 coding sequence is TGTGCCAGCAGCCCGGACAGGGGCTCTTTCTACGAGCAGTACTTC. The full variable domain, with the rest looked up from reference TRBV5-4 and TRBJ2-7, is ETGVTQSPTHLIKTRGQQVTLRCSSQSGHNTVSWYQQALGQGPQFIFQYYREEENGRGNFPPRFSGLQFPNYSSELNVNALELDDSALYLCASSPDRGSFYEQYFGPGTRLTVT.

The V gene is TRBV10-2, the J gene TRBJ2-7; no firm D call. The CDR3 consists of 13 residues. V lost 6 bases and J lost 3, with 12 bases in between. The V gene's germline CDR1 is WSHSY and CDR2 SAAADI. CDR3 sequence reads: CASRVNSFYEQYF. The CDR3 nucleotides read TGCGCCAGCAGGGTCAACTCTTTCTACGAGCAGTACTTC.

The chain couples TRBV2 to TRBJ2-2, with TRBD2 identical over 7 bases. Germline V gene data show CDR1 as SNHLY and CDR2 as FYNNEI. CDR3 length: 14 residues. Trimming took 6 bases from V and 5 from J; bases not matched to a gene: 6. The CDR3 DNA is TGTGCCAGCAGCCTCTTGCGGGGGACCGGGGAGCTGTTTTTT. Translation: CASSLLRGTGELFF.

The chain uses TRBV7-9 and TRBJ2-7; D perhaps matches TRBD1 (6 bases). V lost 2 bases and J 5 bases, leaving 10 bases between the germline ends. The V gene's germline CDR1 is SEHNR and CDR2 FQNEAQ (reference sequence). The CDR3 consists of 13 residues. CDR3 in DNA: TGTGCCAGCAGCTTAAGGGGGACCGACGAGCAGTACTTC. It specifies CASSLRGTDEQYF.

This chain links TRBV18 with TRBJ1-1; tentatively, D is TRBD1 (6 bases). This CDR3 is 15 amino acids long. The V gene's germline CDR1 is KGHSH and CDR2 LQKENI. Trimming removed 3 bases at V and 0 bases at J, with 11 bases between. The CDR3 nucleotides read TGTGCCAGCTCACCCCTGGACAGTATGAACACTGAAGCTTTCTTT. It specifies CASSPLDSMNTEAFF.

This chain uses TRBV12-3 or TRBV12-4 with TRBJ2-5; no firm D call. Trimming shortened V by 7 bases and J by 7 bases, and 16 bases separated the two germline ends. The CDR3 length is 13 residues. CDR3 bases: TGTGCCAGCACCCTACTTGATCTAGGGACCCAGTACTTC. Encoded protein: CASTLLDLGTQYF.